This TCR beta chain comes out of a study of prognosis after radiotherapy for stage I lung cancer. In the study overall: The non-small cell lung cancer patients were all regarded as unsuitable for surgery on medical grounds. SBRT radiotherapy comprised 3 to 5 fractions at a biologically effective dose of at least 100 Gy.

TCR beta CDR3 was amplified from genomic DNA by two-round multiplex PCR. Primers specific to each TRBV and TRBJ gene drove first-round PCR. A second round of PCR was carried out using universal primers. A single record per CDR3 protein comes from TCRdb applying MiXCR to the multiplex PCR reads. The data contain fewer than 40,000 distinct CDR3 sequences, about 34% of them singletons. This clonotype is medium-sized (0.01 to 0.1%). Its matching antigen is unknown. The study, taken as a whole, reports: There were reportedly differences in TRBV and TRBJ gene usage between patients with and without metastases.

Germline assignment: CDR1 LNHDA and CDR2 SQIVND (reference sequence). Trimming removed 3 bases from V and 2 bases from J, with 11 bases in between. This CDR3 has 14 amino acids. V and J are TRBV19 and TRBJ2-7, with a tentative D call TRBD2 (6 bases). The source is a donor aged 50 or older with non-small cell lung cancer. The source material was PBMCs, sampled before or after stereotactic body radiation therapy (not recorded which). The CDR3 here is CASSIGRGTYEQYF. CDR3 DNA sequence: TGTGCCAGTAGTATTGGGCGGGGTACCTACGAGCAGTACTTC.